This T cell receptor beta chain was captured by sequencing in a study of blood T cell repertoires in COVID-19. As for the study in general: Donors in the United States, Italy and Spain gave samples during acute or convalescent COVID-19.

The repertoire was sequenced with immunoSEQ multiplex PCR; TCRdb's copy has only in-frame clones and lacks some. The sample consists of approximately 280,000 clones, roughly 85% of them appearing once. This CDR3 spans 15 amino acids. V lost 2 bases, J lost 6 bases, and 14 bases lay in between. CDR1 and CDR2 from the germline V gene are SGHAT and FQNNGV. Participants' reported clinical history set cohort assignment. This clonotype was sampled from a man aged 35-49 years who had been exposed to COVID-19. The J gene is TRBJ2-4, the V gene TRBV11-2, with a tentative D call TRBD1 (5 bases). The sample comprised PBMCs or T cells enriched from blood (not recorded which). As DNA, the CDR3 is TGTGCCAGCAGCTTACAGTACTCGCAGGGAAACATTCAGTACTTC. Protein: CASSLQYSQGNIQYF.